Listed here are 10 T cell receptor beta chains from one sample, sequenced in a study of vaccination and CD4 T cells after COVID-19. For these receptors, no antigen is known. Sequenced with the Oncomine TCR Beta short-read assay was DNA taken from cultured CD4+ T cells. TCRdb re-called the PCR reads through MiXCR, storing one row per CDR3 protein. The table has 20,000 to 25,000 distinct CDR3 sequences, around 60% seen once. Treatment here: roughly nine-day PBMC culture with coronavirus spike peptide pools or control peptides (ViraFEST assay). The sequenced sample was CD4+ T cells from blood, cultured in vitro, obtained after SARS-CoV-2 vaccination. These receptors originate from a human donor who received a COVID-19 vaccine.

The V call is TRBV19, the J call TRBJ1-4; D gene unclear. Germline CDR1 reads LNHDA; CDR2 reads SQIVND (reference sequence). The V and J ends lost 3 bases and 4 bases respectively, with 9 bases between them. The CDR3 has 14 residues. Here the CDR3 DNA reads TGTGCCAGTAGTATCAAACGGGGTAATGAAAAACTGTTTTTT. Translated, it gives CASSIKRGNEKLFF.

This clonotype has a handful of counts. This chain connects TRBV21-1 to TRBJ2-7; whether TRBD1, the table's D call, matches the DNA was not checked. TRBV21-1 is annotated as a pseudogene. This CDR3 comprises 14 residues. In nucleotides, the CDR3 is TGTGCCAGCCACCGGGAAACGGCAGACTACGAGCAGTACTTC. It encodes CASHRETADYEQYF.

This chain connects TRBV7-3 to TRBJ2-5; tentatively, D is TRBD2 (6 bases). V lost 2 bases, J lost 1 base, and 14 bases lay in between. This CDR3 has 16 residues. Germline V gives CDR1 SGHTA, CDR2 FQGTGA. This chain's CDR3 is CASSLSTAGGQETQYF. CDR3 DNA sequence: TGTGCCAGCAGCTTATCGACAGCGGGTGGCCAAGAGACCCAGTACTTC. Drawing the rest from reference TRBV7-3 and TRBJ2-5, the complete variable domain is GAGVSQTPSNKVTEKGKYVELRCDPISGHTALYWYRQSLGQGPEFLIYFQGTGAADDSGLPNDRFFAVRPEGSVSTLKIQRTERGDSAVYLCASSLSTAGGQETQYFGPGTRLLVL.

CDR3 in amino acids: CASSLGPLAGDTQYF. The CDR3 DNA sequence: TGCGCCAGCAGCTTGGGACCACTAGCGGGGGATACGCAGTATTTT. This sequence joins TRBV5-1 and TRBJ2-3; 10 positions agree with TRBD2. The CDR3 contains 15 residues. Germline lookup yields CDR1 SGHRS and CDR2 YFSETQ. V shed 0 bases, J shed 6 bases, and the junction held 4 bases outside the gene matches.

The chain has TRBV30 and TRBJ1-2; D is ambiguous. Trimming removed 2 bases from V and 7 bases from J, with 14 bases in between. CDR1 GTSNPN and CDR2 SVGIG come from the germline V gene (reference sequence). This CDR3 region has 13 residues. In nucleotides, the CDR3 is TGTGCCTGGAGTTCCAGGCGCTCCGGTGGCTACACCTTC. The encoded protein is CAWSSRRSGGYTF.

V usage is TRBV10-3 and J usage is TRBJ1-2, with a weak D call TRBD1 (5 bases). The CDR3 contains 13 residues. CDR1 is ENHRY and CDR2 is SYGVKD in the germline V gene. V dropped 3 bases and J dropped 10 bases, with 15 bases sitting between them. In DNA form, the CDR3 reads TGTGCCATCAGTGAACATGAGTCAGGGACCTACACCTTC. It is translated as CAISEHESGTYTF.

The V gene is TRBV20-1, the J gene TRBJ2-4; TRBD1 might be the D (6 bases). This CDR3 has 15 amino acids. From germline, CDR1 is DFQATT and CDR2 SNEGSKA (reference sequence). V gave up 0 bases and J gave up 2 bases, with 11 bases separating them. This CDR3 is CSAREGTGTKNIQYF. The DNA of the CDR3 is TGCAGTGCTAGAGAGGGTACAGGGACCAAAAACATTCAGTACTTC.

The CDR3 DNA sequence: TGTGCCACTCGGAGGGACTCCTCATACAATGAGCAGTTCTTC. This gives the protein CATRRDSSYNEQFF. This chain links TRBV6-1 with TRBJ2-1, with D possibly TRBD2 on 6 matching bases. V lost 10 bases and J lost 4, with 17 bases in between. The germline V gene has CDR1 MNHNS and CDR2 SASEGT. CDR3 size: 14 residues.

A single count supports this clonotype. Here the CDR3 reads CATRYGLAGGLVNEQFF. The CDR3 nucleotides are TGTGCCACCAGATATGGACTAGCGGGGGGGCTTGTCAATGAGCAGTTCTTC. The chain joins TRBV11-2 to TRBJ2-1; TRBD2 agrees at 15 bases. The CDR3 has 17 residues. Per the germline V gene, CDR1 is SGHAT and CDR2 is FQNNGV. V lost 10 bases, J lost 6 bases, and 13 bases stayed unmatched.

The chain employs TRBV19 and TRBJ1-2; D is perhaps TRBD1 (5 bases). The germline gives CDR1 LNHDA, CDR2 SQIVND (reference sequence). CDR3 size: 15 residues. Trimming cost V 6 bases and J 8 bases, with 22 bases left between them. The CDR3 coding sequence is TGTGCCAGTAGCCCGCCGGTGGGGCCCGTGTTAGGCTACACCTTC. Translation: CASSPPVGPVLGYTF.